The 8 T cell receptor beta chains below come from one sample, sequenced in a study of T cell changes during pregnancy in multiple sclerosis. Profiled with immunoSEQ multiplex PCR; TCRdb holds only in-frame clones, not every one. Here the sample spans about 71,000 clones, around nine tenths being singletons. Sample: peripheral blood, taken in the third trimester of pregnancy. The receptors were sampled from a female donor with multiple sclerosis, enrolled in a pregnancy study.

The rearrangement links TRBV18 to TRBJ1-2, with no clear D. CDR1 is KGHSH, CDR2 LQKENI, per germline. Trimming removed 0 bases from V and 7 bases from J, with 9 bases in between. The CDR3 spans 13 residues. The CDR3 sequence is CASSPPTVGGYTF. The CDR3 DNA reads TGTGCCAGCTCACCACCAACGGTCGGTGGCTACACCTTC.

V is TRBV5-1 and J is TRBJ2-7; 9 positions agree with TRBD1. This CDR3 has 12 residues. Germline V gene sequence: CDR1 SGHRS, CDR2 YFSETQ. V dropped 4 bases and J dropped 6; count of bases not matched to a gene: 2. The DNA for the CDR3 is TGCGCCAGCAGCACGGACAGGGGCGAGCAGTACTTC. Translated: CASSTDRGEQYF.

The chain joins TRBV6-5 to TRBJ2-1; 8 bases align to TRBD2. In germline, CDR1 is MNHEY, CDR2 SVGAGI. V dropped 6 bases and J dropped 2; count of bases not matched to a gene: 6. CDR3 length: 15 amino acids. CDR3 region: CASSPSGSPYNEQFF. In DNA, the CDR3 is TGTGCCAGCAGCCCAAGCGGGAGTCCCTACAATGAGCAGTTCTTC.

The CDR3 protein is CASSLGRRSGSRETQYF. The CDR3 nucleotides are TGTGCCAGCAGCTTAGGGCGTCGTAGCGGGAGTAGGGAGACCCAGTACTTC. The V and J genes are TRBV11-2 and TRBJ2-5, with 9 bases aligning to TRBD2. CDR3 length: 17 amino acids. Germline V lookup: CDR1 SGHAT, CDR2 FQNNGV. The V segment lost 1 base and the J segment 5 bases; nucleotides outside the gene matches: 11.

The count of this clone is one. The chain employs TRBV18 and TRBJ1-1; 7 positions agree with TRBD1. Losses at the gene ends were 3 bases for V and 5 bases for J; bases not matched to a gene: 3. Germline V gene sequence: CDR1 KGHSH, CDR2 LQKENI. This CDR3 contains 13 residues. The CDR3 is CASSPGQQTEAFF. The CDR3 coding sequence is TGTGCCAGCTCACCGGGACAGCAGACTGAAGCTTTCTTT. Variable domain in full (rest from reference TRBV18 and TRBJ1-1): NAGVMQNPRHLVRRRGQEARLRCSPMKGHSHVYWYRQLPEEGLKFMVYLQKENIIDESGMPKERFSAEFPKEGPSILRIQQVVRGDSAAYFCASSPGQQTEAFFGQGTRLTVV.

This chain connects TRBV5-4 to TRBJ2-3; 10 positions agree with TRBD2. J lost 7 bases, V lost 3 bases, and 11 bases had no gene match. Germline-derived CDR1 and CDR2 are SGHNT and YYREEE (reference sequence). This CDR3 contains 16 residues. CDR3 nucleotide sequence: TGTGCCAGCAGCTCCCTAGCGGGGGCCTTTACTCATACGCAGTATTTT. It yields the protein CASSSLAGAFTHTQYF.

In DNA, the CDR3 is TGTGCCAGCAGTTTAGATAGAGGCACTGAAGCTTTCTTT. Translating gives CASSLDRGTEAFF. The V gene is TRBV5-5, the J gene TRBJ1-1; unclear D gene. The CDR3 is 13 amino acids. The V end was cut by 5 bases, the J end by 4 bases, with 12 bases between. Germline CDR1 reads SGHKS; CDR2 reads YYEKEE (reference sequence). Full variable domain (remainder filled in from reference TRBV5-5 and TRBJ1-1): DAGVTQSPTHLIKTRGQQVTLRCSPISGHKSVSWYQQVLGQGPQFIFQYYEKEERGRGNFPDRFSARQFPNYSSELNVNALLLGDSALYLCASSLDRGTEAFFGQGTRLTVV.

The V gene is TRBV11-2, the J gene TRBJ2-1; 12 positions match TRBD2. J was trimmed by 5 bases and V by 4 bases; bases with no gene match: 6. This CDR3 spans 16 amino acids. CDR1 SGHAT and CDR2 FQNNGV come from the germline V gene. CDR3 coding DNA: TGTGCCAGCAGCTCTAGCGGGAGGGCTTGGGACAATGAGCAGTTCTTC. It codes for CASSSSGRAWDNEQFF. Together with reference TRBV11-2 and TRBJ2-1, the CDR3 gives the full variable domain: EAGVAQSPRYKIIEKRQSVAFWCNPISGHATLYWYQQILGQGPKLLIQFQNNGVVDDSQLPKDRFSAERLKGVDSTLKIQPAKLEDSAVYLCASSSSGRAWDNEQFFGPGTRLTVL.